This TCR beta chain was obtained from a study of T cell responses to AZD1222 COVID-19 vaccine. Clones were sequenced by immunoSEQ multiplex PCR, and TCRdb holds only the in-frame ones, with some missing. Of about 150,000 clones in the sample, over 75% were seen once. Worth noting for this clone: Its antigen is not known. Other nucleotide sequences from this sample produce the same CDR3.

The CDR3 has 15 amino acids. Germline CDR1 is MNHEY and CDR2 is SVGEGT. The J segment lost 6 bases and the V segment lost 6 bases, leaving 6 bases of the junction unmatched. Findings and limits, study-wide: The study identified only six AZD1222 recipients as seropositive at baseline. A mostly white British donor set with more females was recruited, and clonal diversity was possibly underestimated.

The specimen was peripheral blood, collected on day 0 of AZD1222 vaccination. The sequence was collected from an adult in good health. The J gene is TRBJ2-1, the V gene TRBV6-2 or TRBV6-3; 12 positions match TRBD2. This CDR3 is CASSRLAGEGNEQFF. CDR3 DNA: TGTGCCAGCAGCCGACTAGCGGGAGAGGGCAATGAGCAGTTCTTC.